This TCR beta chain was sequenced in a study of blood T cell repertoires in COVID-19. Study in general: Samples of COVID-19 (acute and convalescent) were obtained from the United States, Italy and Spain. PBMCs, B-cell-depleted T cells, or T cells were the source of the cDNA or gDNA that made up the material.

In the authors' methods: Counts of nucleated cells, estimated from reference gene primer amplification, were obtained. Profiling relied on immunoSEQ multiplex PCR, and the TCRdb table lists in-frame clones only, not all of them. V and J calls and clone size are those listed in that table; D and trimming were worked out from the DNA. Of around 170,000 clones in the sample, less than 85% were seen once. This clone was picked up a small number of times. The CDR3 is 12 residues long. The chain uses TRBV21-1 and TRBJ1-5; TRBD1, the table's D call, lacks a check against the DNA. TRBV21-1 counts as a pseudogene. This TCR was recovered from a woman of 80 years or more with acute or convalescent COVID-19. What was sequenced was peripheral blood. The CDR3 DNA sequence: TGTGCCAGCAGCAACATTGGACAACCCCAGCATTTT. Amino acid sequence: CASSNIGQPQHF.